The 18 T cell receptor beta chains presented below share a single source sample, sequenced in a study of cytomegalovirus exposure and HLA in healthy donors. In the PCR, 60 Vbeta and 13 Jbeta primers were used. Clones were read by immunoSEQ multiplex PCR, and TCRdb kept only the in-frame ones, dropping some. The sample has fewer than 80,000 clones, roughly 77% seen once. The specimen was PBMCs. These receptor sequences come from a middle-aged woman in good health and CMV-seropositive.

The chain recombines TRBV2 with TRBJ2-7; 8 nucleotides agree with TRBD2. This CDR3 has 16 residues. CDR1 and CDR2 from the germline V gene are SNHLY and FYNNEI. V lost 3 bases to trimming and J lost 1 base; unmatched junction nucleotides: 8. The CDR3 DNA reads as TGTGCCAGCAGTGAGGGGGCGGGGGGTATTTCCTACGAGCAGTACTTC. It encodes CASSEGAGGISYEQYF. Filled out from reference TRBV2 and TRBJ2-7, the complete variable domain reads EPEVTQTPSHQVTQMGQEVILRCVPISNHLYFYWYRQILGQKVEFLVSFYNNEISEKSEIFDDQFSVERPDGSNFTLKIRSTKLEDSAMYFCASSEGAGGISYEQYFGPGTRLTVT.

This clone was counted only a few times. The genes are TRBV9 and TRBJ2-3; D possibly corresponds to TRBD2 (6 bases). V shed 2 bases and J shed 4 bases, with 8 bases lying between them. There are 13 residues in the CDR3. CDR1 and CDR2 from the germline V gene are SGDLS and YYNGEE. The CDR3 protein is CASSVRRADTQYF. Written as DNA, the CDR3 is TGTGCCAGCAGCGTCAGGAGGGCAGATACGCAGTATTTT.

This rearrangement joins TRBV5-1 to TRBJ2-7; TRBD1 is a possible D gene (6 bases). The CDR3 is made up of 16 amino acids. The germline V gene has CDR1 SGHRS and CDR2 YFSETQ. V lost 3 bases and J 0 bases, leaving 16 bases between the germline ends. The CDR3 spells CASSSTRDTHSYEQYF. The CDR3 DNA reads TGCGCCAGCAGCTCGACCCGGGACACTCACTCCTACGAGCAGTACTTC.

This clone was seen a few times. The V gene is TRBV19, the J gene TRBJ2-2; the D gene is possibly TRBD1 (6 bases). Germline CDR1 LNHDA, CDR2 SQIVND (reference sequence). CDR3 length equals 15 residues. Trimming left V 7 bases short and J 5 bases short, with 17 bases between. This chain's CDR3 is CASNQGIMGTGELFF. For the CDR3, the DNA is TGTGCCAGTAATCAGGGGATCATGGGGACCGGGGAGCTGTTTTTT.

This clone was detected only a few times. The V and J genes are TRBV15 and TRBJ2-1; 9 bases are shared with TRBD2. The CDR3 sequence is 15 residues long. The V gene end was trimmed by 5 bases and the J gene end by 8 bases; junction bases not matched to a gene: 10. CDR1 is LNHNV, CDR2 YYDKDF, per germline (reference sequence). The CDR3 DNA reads TGTGCCACCAGCGGGGGAGCGGGGGGCTTCGATGAGCAGTTCTTC. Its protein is CATSGGAGGFDEQFF.

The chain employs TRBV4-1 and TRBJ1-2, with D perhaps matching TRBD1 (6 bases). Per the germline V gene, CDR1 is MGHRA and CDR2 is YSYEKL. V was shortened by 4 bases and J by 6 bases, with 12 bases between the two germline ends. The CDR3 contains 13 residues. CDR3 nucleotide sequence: TGCGCCAGCAGCCCAGGACAGAAAGATGGCTACACCTTC. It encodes CASSPGQKDGYTF.

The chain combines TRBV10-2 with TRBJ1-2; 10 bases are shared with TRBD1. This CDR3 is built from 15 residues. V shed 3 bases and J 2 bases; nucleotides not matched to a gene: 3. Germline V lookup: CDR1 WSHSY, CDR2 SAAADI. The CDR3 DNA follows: TGCGCCAGCAGTGACGGGACAGGGGTCAACTATGGCTACACCTTC. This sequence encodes CASSDGTGVNYGYTF.

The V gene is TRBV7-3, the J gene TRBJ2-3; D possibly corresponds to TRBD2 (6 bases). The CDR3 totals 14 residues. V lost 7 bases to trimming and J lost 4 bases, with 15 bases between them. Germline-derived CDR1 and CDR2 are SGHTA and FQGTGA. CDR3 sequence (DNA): TGTGCCAGCACCCCCGGGGGTCCAGCAGATACGCAGTATTTT. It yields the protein CASTPGGPADTQYF.

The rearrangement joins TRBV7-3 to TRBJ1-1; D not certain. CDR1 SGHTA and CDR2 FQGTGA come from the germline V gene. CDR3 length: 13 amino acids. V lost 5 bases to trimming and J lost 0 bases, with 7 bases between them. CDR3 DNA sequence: TGTGCCAGCAGCCTCGAGGTGAACACTGAAGCTTTCTTT. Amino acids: CASSLEVNTEAFF.

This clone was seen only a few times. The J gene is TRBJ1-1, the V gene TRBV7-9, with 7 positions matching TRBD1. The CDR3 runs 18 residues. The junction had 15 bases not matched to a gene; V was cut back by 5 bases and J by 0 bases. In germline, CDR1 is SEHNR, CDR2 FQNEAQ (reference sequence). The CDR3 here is CASSPEGAATPMNTEAFF. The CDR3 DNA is TGTGCCAGCAGCCCGGAGGGGGCGGCTACCCCTATGAACACTGAAGCTTTCTTT.

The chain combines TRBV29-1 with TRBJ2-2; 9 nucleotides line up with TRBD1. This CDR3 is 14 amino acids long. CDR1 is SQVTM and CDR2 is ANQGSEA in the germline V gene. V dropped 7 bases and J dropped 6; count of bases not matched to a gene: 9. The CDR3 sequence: CSGAAGTGPGELFF. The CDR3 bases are TGCAGCGGGGCTGCCGGGACAGGGCCCGGGGAGCTGTTTTTT.

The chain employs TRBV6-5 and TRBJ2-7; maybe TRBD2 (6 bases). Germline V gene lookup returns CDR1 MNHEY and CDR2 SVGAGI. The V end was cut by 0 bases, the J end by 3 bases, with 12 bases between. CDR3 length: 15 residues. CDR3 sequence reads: CASSYSQDGGYEQYF. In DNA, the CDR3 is TGTGCCAGCAGTTACTCCCAGGACGGGGGCTACGAGCAGTACTTC.

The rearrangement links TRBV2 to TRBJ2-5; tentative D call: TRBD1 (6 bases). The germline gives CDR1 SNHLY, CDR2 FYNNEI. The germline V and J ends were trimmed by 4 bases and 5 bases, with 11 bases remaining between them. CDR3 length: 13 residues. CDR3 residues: CASSGQVAETQYF. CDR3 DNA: TGTGCCAGCAGTGGACAGGTTGCCGAGACCCAGTACTTC.

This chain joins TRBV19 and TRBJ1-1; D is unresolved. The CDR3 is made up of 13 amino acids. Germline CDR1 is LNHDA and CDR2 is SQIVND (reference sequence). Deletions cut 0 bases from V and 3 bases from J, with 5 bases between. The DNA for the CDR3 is TGTGCCAGTAGTATAGACCCCGACACTGAAGCTTTCTTT. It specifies CASSIDPDTEAFF.

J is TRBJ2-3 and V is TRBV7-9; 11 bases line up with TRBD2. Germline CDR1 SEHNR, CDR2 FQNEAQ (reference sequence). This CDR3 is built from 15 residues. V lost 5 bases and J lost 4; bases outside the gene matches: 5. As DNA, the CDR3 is TGTGCCAGCAGCCTACTAGCGGGAGCGGCAGATACGCAGTATTTT. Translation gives CASSLLAGAADTQYF.

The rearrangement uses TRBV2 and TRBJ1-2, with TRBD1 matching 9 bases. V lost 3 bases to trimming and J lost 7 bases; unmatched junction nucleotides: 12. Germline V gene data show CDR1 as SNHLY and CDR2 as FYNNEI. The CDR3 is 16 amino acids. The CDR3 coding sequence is TGTGCCAGCAGTGACTTGGTCGGGACAGGGTTCGGTGGCTACACCTTC. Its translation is CASSDLVGTGFGGYTF. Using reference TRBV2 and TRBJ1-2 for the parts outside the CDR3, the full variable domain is EPEVTQTPSHQVTQMGQEVILRCVPISNHLYFYWYRQILGQKVEFLVSFYNNEISEKSEIFDDQFSVERPDGSNFTLKIRSTKLEDSAMYFCASSDLVGTGFGGYTFGSGTRLTVV.

The CDR3 DNA sequence: TGCAGCGTTCAAAAACAGGGTTGGGAAGCTTTCTTT. Its protein product is CSVQKQGWEAFF. This rearrangement joins TRBV29-1 to TRBJ1-1, with D possibly matching TRBD1 (6 bases). Germline V gives CDR1 SQVTM, CDR2 ANQGSEA. The length of the CDR3 is 12 residues. Trimming stripped 5 bases from V and 8 bases from J, with 15 bases between.

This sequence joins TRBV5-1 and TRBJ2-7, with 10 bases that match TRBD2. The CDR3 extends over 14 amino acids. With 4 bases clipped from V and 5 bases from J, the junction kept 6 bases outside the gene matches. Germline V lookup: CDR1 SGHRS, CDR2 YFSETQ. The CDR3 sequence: CASSVSGGANEQYF. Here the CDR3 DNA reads TGCGCCAGCAGCGTGAGCGGGGGGGCCAACGAGCAGTACTTC.